Presented here are 15 T cell receptor beta chains from one specimen sequenced in a study of PD-1 blockade in mismatch repair-deficient tumors. TCRdb keeps only in-frame clones here, not all; method: immunoSEQ multiplex PCR. The top ten clones hold 11% to 15% of a sample with tens of thousands of clones, approximately 90% of them seen once. This sample comprised peripheral blood, obtained 52 weeks after starting pembrolizumab. The receptors were gathered from an adult with mismatch repair-deficient cancer.

The chain is built from TRBV2 and TRBJ2-1; no reliable D call. The CDR3 has 11 amino acids. Per germline, CDR1 SNHLY and CDR2 FYNNEI. The V end lost 7 bases, the J end lost 4 bases, and 5 bases lay between the germline ends. Here the CDR3 reads CASNSYNEQFF. Here the CDR3 DNA reads TGTGCCAGCAACTCTTACAATGAGCAGTTCTTC. The full variable domain, in which reference TRBV2 and TRBJ2-1 provide the parts outside the CDR3, is EPEVTQTPSHQVTQMGQEVILRCVPISNHLYFYWYRQILGQKVEFLVSFYNNEISEKSEIFDDQFSVERPDGSNFTLKIRSTKLEDSAMYFCASNSYNEQFFGPGTRLTVL.

The chain recombines TRBV18 with TRBJ2-7; D remains unclear. The CDR3 sequence is 14 residues long. Germline V gives CDR1 KGHSH, CDR2 LQKENI. Trimming took 6 bases from V and 6 from J, leaving 18 bases between them. The CDR3 sequence is CASSRRDSTGEQYF. CDR3 DNA: TGTGCCAGCTCCCGGCGAGACTCCACGGGCGAGCAGTACTTC.

The V gene is TRBV2, the J gene TRBJ2-1; 10 positions agree with TRBD2. This CDR3 region has 14 residues. V shed 9 bases, J shed 9 bases, and the junction held 11 bases outside the gene matches. The germline V gene encodes CDR1 SNHLY and CDR2 FYNNEI. CDR3 residues: CARKKTSGIPEQFF. As DNA, the CDR3 is TGTGCCAGGAAGAAAACTAGCGGGATCCCTGAGCAGTTCTTC.

V is TRBV4-1 and J is TRBJ2-7; D not resolved. V was pared by 0 bases and J by 3 bases, with 6 bases between. Germline CDR1 MGHRA, CDR2 YSYEKL. CDR3 size: 13 residues. CDR3 region: CASSQEAGYEQYF. The CDR3 nucleotides read TGCGCCAGCAGCCAAGAGGCAGGCTACGAGCAGTACTTC.

V is TRBV4-2 and J is TRBJ2-7; 10 bases line up with TRBD1. V lost 2 bases and J lost 2; bases outside the gene matches: 6. The germline V gene has CDR1 LGHNA and CDR2 YNFKEQ. CDR3 length: 16 residues. CDR3 loop: CASSQQTGTGAYEQYF. Here the CDR3 DNA reads TGTGCCAGCAGCCAACAAACCGGGACAGGGGCCTACGAGCAGTACTTC.

The rearrangement links TRBV5-1 to TRBJ2-1, with 11 bases aligning to TRBD1. The germline V gene has CDR1 SGHRS and CDR2 YFSETQ. Trimming removed 1 base from V and 7 bases from J; junction bases left unmatched: 16. This CDR3 spans 19 amino acids. The DNA of the CDR3 is TGCGCCAGCAGCTTGTTAGTAGTCGGGTTACGGGACAGGGGGAATGAGCAGTTCTTC. This codes for CASSLLVVGLRDRGNEQFF.

The V call is TRBV6-6, the J call TRBJ2-7; D is uncertain. Germline V gene sequence: CDR1 MNHNY, CDR2 SVGAGI (reference sequence). The CDR3 sequence is 15 residues long. Trimming cost V 7 bases and J 2 bases, with 18 bases left between them. CDR3 nucleotide sequence: TGTGCCAGCACTATGGGTTCAGGTACCACCTACGAGCAGTACTTC. It encodes CASTMGSGTTYEQYF.

This clone was recorded only once. At the DNA level, this CDR3 is encoded by other sequences in the same sample as well. The chain has TRBV5-1 and TRBJ1-5; the D is unclear. This CDR3 spans 15 amino acids. Trimming took 4 bases from V and 0 from J, leaving 11 bases between them. CDR1 is SGHRS and CDR2 is YFSETQ in the germline V gene. CDR3 sequence (DNA): TGCGCCAGCAGCCTTGACGGTTATAGCAATCAGCCCCAGCATTTT. Translation: CASSLDGYSNQPQHF.

This clone was counted once. V and J are TRBV2 and TRBJ2-4; D perhaps matches TRBD1 (6 bases). The CDR3 is 16 amino acids. Germline V lookup: CDR1 SNHLY, CDR2 FYNNEI. Trimming left V 4 bases short and J 0 bases short, with 13 bases between. CDR3: CASSAAQGRAKNIQYF. The CDR3, as DNA: TGTGCCAGCAGTGCGGCACAGGGTCGAGCCAAAAACATTCAGTACTTC.

The rearrangement uses TRBV27 and TRBJ2-1; D call uncertain. Germline loops: CDR1 MNHEY, CDR2 SMNVEV (reference sequence). The CDR3 loop spans 12 amino acids. V was cut by 5 bases and J by 8 bases, with 10 bases left in between. CDR3 nucleotide sequence: TGTGCCAGCAGTACCCGCGCCTATGAGCAGTTCTTC. Translating it yields CASSTRAYEQFF.

The rearrangement links TRBV9 to TRBJ1-2; no firm D call. The CDR3 is 15 amino acids. Germline lookup yields CDR1 SGDLS and CDR2 YYNGEE. Trimming stripped 4 bases from V and 3 bases from J, with 16 bases between. The CDR3 nucleotides are TGTGCCAGCAGCATGAAGGACGGCACGGACTATGGCTACACCTTC. Its translation: CASSMKDGTDYGYTF.

This clone was seen a handful of times. The gene calls are TRBV4-3 and TRBJ2-4, with D hard to call. The CDR3 is 17 amino acids. The V gene lost 1 base and the J gene lost 0 bases, with 13 bases spanning the gap. Germline CDR1 LGHNA, CDR2 YSLEER. CDR3 protein: CASSQVWVVLAKNIQYF. In nucleotides, the CDR3 is TGCGCCAGCAGCCAAGTTTGGGTGGTACTAGCCAAAAACATTCAGTACTTC.

This rearrangement joins TRBV27 to TRBJ2-3, with D unresolved. Germline CDR1 and CDR2: MNHEY and SMNVEV (reference sequence). Trimming removed 6 bases from V and 5 bases from J, with 15 bases in between. The length of the CDR3 is 14 residues. The CDR3, as DNA: TGTGCCAGCAGCCCTAGAAGCCGATTAGATACGCAGTATTTT. As protein: CASSPRSRLDTQYF.

The sample holds a few counts of this clone. V gene TRBV15 combines with J gene TRBJ2-1; 9 nucleotides align to TRBD2. J gave up 0 bases and V 1 base, and 13 bases lay outside the gene matches. Per the germline V gene, CDR1 is LNHNV and CDR2 is YYDKDF (reference sequence). The CDR3 loop spans 20 amino acids. The CDR3 region is CATSRVVRLAEPSSYNEQFF. The CDR3 DNA sequence: TGTGCCACCAGCAGAGTTGTGAGACTAGCGGAGCCAAGCTCCTACAATGAGCAGTTCTTC.

This chain links TRBV27 with TRBJ2-7, with D tentatively TRBD1 or TRBD2 (5 bases each). Germline loops: CDR1 MNHEY, CDR2 SMNVEV (reference sequence). V gave up 5 bases and J gave up 2 bases, with 16 bases separating them. The CDR3 loop spans 15 amino acids. The CDR3 sequence: CASSPSPGRTYEQYF. Here the CDR3 DNA reads TGTGCCAGCAGTCCATCCCCGGGACGGACCTACGAGCAGTACTTC.